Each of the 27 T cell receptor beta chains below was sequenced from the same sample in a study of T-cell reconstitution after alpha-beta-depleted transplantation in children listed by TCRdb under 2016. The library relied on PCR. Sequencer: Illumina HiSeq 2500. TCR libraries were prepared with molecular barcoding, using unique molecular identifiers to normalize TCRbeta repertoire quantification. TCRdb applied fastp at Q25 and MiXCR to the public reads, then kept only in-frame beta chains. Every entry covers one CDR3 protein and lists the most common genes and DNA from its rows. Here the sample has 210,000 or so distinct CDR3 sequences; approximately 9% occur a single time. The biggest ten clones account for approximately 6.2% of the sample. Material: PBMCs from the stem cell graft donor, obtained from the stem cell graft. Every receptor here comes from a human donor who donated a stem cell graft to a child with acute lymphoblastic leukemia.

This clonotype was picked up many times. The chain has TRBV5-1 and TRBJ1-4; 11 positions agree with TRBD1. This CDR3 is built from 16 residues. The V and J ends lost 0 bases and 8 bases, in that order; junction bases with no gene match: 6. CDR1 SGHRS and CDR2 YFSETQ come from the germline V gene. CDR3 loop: CASSLVGQGVKEKLFF. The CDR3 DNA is TGCGCCAGCAGCTTGGTGGGACAGGGGGTCAAGGAAAAACTGTTTTTT.

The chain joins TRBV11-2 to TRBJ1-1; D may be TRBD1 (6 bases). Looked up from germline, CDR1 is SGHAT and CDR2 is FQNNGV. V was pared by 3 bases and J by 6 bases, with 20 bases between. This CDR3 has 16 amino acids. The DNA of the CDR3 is TGTGCCAGCAGCTTTGGGGTCGGGGGGGCGTCTGCTGAAGCTTTCTTT. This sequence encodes CASSFGVGGASAEAFF.

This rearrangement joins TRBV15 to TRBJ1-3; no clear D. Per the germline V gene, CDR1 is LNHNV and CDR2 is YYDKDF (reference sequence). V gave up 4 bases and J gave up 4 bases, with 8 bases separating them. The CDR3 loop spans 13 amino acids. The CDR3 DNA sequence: TGTGCCACCAGCACGTACGCCGGAAACACCATATATTTT. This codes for CATSTYAGNTIYF.

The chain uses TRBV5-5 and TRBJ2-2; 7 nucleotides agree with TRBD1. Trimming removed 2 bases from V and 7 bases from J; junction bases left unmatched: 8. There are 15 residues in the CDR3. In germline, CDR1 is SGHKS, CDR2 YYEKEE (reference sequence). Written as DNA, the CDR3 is TGTGCCAGCAGCTTTGGGAACAGGGGCAACGGGGAGCTGTTTTTT. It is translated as CASSFGNRGNGELFF.

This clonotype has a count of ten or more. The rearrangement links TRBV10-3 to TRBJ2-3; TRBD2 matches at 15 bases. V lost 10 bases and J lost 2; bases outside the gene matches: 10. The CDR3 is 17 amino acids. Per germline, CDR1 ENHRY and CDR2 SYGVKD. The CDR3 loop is CATKMGLAGGHTDTQYF. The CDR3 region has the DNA TGTGCCACCAAGATGGGACTAGCGGGGGGTCACACAGATACGCAGTATTTT.

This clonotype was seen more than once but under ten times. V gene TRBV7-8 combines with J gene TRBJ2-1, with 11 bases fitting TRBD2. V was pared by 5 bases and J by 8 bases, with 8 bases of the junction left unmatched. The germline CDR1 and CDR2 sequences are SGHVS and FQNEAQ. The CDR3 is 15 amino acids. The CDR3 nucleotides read TGTGCCAGCAGCCTTAGACTAGCGGGGATAGATGAGCAGTTCTTC. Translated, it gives CASSLRLAGIDEQFF. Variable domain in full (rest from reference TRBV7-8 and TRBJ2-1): GAGVSQSPRYKVAKRGQDVALRCDPISGHVSLFWYQQALGQGPEFLTYFQNEAQLDKSGLPSDRFFAERPEGSVSTLKIQRTQQEDSAVYLCASSLRLAGIDEQFFGPGTRLTVL.

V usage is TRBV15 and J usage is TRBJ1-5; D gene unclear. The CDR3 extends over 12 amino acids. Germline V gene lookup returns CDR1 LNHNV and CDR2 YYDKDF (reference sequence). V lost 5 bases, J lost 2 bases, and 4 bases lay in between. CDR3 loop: CATSLGNQPQHF. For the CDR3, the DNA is TGTGCCACCAGCTTAGGCAATCAGCCCCAGCATTTT. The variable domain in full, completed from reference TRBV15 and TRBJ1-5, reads DAMVIQNPRYQVTQFGKPVTLSCSQTLNHNVMYWYQQKSSQAPKLLFHYYDKDFNNEADTPDNFQSRRPNTSFCFLDIRSPGLGDTAMYLCATSLGNQPQHFGDGTRLSIL.

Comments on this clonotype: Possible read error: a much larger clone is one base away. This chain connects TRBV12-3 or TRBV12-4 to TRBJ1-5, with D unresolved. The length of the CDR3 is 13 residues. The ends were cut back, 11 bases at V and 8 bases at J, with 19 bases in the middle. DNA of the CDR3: TGTGCCGGCCAGCCCCTGCCCGGAGAGCCCCAGCATTTT. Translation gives CAGQPLPGEPQHF.

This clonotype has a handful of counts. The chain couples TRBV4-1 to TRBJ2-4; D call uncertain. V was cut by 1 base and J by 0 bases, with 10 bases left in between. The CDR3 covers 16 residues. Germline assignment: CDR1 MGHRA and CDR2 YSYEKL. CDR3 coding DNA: TGCGCCAGCAGCCAAGGTATTACTCCAGCCAAAAACATTCAGTACTTC. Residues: CASSQGITPAKNIQYF.

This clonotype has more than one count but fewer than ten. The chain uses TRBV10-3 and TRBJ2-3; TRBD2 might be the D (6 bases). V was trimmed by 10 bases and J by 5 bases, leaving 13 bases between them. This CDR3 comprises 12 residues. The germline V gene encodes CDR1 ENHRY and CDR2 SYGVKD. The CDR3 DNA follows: TGTGCCACCGCCGGGGGTTTAGATACGCAGTATTTT. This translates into CATAGGLDTQYF.

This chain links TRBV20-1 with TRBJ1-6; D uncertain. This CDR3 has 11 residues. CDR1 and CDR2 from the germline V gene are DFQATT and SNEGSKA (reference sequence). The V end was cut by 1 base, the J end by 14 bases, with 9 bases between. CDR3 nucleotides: TGCAGTGCTAGAGCCCCGTCGGCCCTCCACTTT. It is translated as CSARAPSALHF.

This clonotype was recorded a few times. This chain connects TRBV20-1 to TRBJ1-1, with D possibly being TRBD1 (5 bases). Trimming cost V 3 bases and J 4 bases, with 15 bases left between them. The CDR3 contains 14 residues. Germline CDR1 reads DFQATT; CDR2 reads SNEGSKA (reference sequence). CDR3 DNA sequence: TGCAGTGCTAGTTGGTTGGGGGGAGGCACTGAAGCTTTCTTT. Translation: CSASWLGGGTEAFF.

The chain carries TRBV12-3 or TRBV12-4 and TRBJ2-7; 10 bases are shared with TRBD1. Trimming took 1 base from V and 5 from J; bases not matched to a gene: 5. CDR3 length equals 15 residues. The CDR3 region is CASSLGGQGNNEQYF. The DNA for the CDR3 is TGTGCCAGCAGTTTAGGGGGACAGGGGAACAACGAGCAGTACTTC.

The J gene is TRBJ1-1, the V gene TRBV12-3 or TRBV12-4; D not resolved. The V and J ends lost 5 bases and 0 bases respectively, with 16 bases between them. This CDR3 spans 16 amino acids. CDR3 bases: TGTGCCAGCAGTCTGTCCGACATGATCATGAACACTGAAGCTTTCTTT. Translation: CASSLSDMIMNTEAFF.

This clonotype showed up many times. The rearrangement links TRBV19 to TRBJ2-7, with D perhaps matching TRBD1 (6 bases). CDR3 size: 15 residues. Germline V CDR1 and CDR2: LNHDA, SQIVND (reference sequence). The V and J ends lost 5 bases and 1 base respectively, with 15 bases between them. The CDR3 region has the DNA TGTGCCAGTAGTCCGAGAGGCAGGGGATCCTACGAGCAGTACTTC. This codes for CASSPRGRGSYEQYF.

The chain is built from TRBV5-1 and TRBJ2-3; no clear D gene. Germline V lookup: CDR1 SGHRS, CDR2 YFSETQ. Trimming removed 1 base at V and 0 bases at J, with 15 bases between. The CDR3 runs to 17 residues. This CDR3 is CASSLMDGIWSTDTQYF. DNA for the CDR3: TGCGCCAGCAGCTTGATGGATGGAATATGGAGCACAGATACGCAGTATTTT.

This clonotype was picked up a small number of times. The CDR3 DNA sequence: TGTGCCAGCAGTTTATCATTCCGACAGGACTATGGCTACACCTTC. Translating it yields CASSLSFRQDYGYTF. The chain couples TRBV27 to TRBJ1-2; perhaps TRBD1 as D (6 bases). Trimming removed 0 bases from V and 3 bases from J, with 11 bases in between. This CDR3 has 15 residues. From germline, CDR1 is MNHEY and CDR2 SMNVEV (reference sequence).

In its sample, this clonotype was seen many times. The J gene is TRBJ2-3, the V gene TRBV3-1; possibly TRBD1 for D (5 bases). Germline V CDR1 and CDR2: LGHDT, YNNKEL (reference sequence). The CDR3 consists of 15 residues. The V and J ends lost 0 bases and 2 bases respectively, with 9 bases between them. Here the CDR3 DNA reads TGTGCCAGCAGCCAAGAACAGGTGTCCACAGATACGCAGTATTTT. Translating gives CASSQEQVSTDTQYF.

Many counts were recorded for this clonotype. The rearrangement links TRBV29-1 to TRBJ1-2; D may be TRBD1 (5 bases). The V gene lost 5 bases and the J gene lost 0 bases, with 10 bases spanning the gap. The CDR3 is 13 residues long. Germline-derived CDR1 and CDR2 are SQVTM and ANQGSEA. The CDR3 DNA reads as TGCAGCGTTCCGGACAACTCTAACTATGGCTACACCTTC. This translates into CSVPDNSNYGYTF.

Written as DNA, the CDR3 is TGTGCCAGCAGCCCCATGCTAACGAACTTACTTGGGAACACTGAAGCTTTCTTT. As protein: CASSPMLTNLLGNTEAFF. V is TRBV4-2 and J is TRBJ1-1; D unclear. The germline V gene encodes CDR1 LGHNA and CDR2 YNFKEQ. Trimming removed 4 bases from V and 1 base from J, with 22 bases in between. The CDR3 sequence is 18 residues long.

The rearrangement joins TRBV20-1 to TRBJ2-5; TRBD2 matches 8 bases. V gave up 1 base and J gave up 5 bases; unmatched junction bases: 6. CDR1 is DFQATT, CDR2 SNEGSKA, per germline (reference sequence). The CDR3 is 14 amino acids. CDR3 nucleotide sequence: TGCAGTGCTAGAGCAACCGGGGGGGCCGAGACCCAGTACTTC. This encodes CSARATGGAETQYF.

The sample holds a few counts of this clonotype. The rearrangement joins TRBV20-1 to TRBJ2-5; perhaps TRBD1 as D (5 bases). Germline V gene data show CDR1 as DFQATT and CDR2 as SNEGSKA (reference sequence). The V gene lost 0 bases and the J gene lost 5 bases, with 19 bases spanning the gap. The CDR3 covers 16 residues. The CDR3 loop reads CSARDPTGTLVETQYF. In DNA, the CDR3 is TGCAGTGCTAGAGATCCCACAGGCACGTTAGTCGAGACCCAGTACTTC.

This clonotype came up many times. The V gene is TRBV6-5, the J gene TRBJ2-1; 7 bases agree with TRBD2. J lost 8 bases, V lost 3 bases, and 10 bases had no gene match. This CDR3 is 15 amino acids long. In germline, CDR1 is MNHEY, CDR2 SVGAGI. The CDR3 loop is CASSYGQDRGDEQFF. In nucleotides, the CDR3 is TGTGCCAGCAGTTATGGGCAGGACCGGGGGGATGAGCAGTTCTTC.

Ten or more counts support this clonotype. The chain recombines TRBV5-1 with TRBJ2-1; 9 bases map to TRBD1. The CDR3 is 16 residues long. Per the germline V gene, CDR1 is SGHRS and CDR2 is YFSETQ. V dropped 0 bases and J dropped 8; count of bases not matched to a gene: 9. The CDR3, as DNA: TGCGCCAGCAGCTTGGGGCAGGACAGGGGTGCCCATGAGCAGTTCTTC. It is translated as CASSLGQDRGAHEQFF.

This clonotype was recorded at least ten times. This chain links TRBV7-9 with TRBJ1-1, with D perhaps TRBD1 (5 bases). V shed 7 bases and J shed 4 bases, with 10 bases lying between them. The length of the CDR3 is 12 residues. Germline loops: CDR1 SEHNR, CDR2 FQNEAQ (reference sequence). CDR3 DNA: TGTGCCAGCACCTCTGGGGGCACTGAAGCTTTCTTT. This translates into CASTSGGTEAFF.

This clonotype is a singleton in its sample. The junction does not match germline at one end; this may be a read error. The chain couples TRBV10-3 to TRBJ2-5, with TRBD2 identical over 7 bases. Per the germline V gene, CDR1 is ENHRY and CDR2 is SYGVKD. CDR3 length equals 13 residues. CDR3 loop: CAISRTSGEIQYF. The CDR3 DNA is TGTGCCATCAGTCGGACGAGCGGGGAGATCCAGTACTTC.

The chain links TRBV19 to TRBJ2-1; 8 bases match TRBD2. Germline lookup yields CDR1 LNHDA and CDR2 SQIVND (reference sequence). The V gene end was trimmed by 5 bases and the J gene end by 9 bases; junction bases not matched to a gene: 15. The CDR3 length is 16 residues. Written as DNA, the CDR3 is TGTGCCAGTAGTCCTGGAGCGGGGGCGGCCCCCGTTGAGCAGTTCTTC. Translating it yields CASSPGAGAAPVEQFF. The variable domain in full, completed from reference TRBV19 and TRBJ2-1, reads DGGITQSPKYLFRKEGQNVTLSCEQNLNHDAMYWYRQDPGQGLRLIYYSQIVNDFQKGDIAEGYSVSREKKESFPLTVTSAQKNPTAFYLCASSPGAGAAPVEQFFGPGTRLTVL.